The 12 T cell receptor beta chains presented below share a single source sample, sequenced in a study of T-cell reconstitution after alpha-beta-depleted transplantation in children. Unique molecular identifiers were used to barcode this TCRbeta library. TCRdb fed the PCR reads into MiXCR, producing one record per CDR3 protein. The sample lists hundreds of thousands of distinct CDR3 sequences; roughly a tenth were seen once. This specimen consisted of PBMCs, obtained before TCRalphabeta/CD19-depleted stem cell transplant. The receptors stem from a boy under two years old with acute myeloid leukemia, due to receive a stem cell transplant.

This clonotype was found many times. The chain employs TRBV28 and TRBJ2-5, with D maybe TRBD2 (5 bases). The V end lost 2 bases, the J end lost 2 bases, and 12 bases lay between the germline ends. This CDR3 is built from 15 residues. In germline, CDR1 is MDHEN, CDR2 SYDVKM. The CDR3 sequence is CASSLGGPFQETQYF. The CDR3 region has the DNA TGTGCCAGCAGTTTAGGCGGGCCTTTTCAAGAGACCCAGTACTTC.

This clonotype has at least ten counts. The chain uses TRBV12-3 or TRBV12-4 and TRBJ1-6; 7 bases align to TRBD1. CDR3 length equals 15 residues. The ends lost 6 bases at V and 8 bases at J; junction bases unmatched: 10. Here the CDR3 DNA reads TGTGCCAGCAGCGCCATGACAGGGAGTGATTCACCCCTCCACTTT. Translating gives CASSAMTGSDSPLHF.

This clonotype was detected a few times. The chain carries TRBV6-2 or TRBV6-3 and TRBJ2-2, with D maybe TRBD1 (6 bases). With 2 bases removed from V and 0 bases from J, the gap between germline ends came to 16 bases. This CDR3 comprises 18 residues. Germline V gene sequence: CDR1 MNHEY, CDR2 SVGEGT. DNA of the CDR3: TGTGCCAGCAGTTACAGAGTGGCAGGGGATACGAACACCGGGGAGCTGTTTTTT. The encoded protein is CASSYRVAGDTNTGELFF.

This clonotype appeared many times. The rearrangement links TRBV29-1 to TRBJ2-5; a weak D match, TRBD1 (6 bases). This CDR3 has 14 residues. Germline CDR1 and CDR2: SQVTM and ANQGSEA. The V and J ends lost 0 bases and 6 bases respectively, with 14 bases between them. CDR3 in amino acids: CSVEDPFDRQTQYF. In nucleotides, the CDR3 is TGCAGCGTTGAAGATCCCTTCGACAGGCAGACCCAGTACTTC.

This clonotype has at least ten counts. The chain is built from TRBV6-2 or TRBV6-3 and TRBJ2-1; D is undetermined. Germline V lookup: CDR1 MNHEY, CDR2 SVGEGT. This CDR3 has 13 amino acids. The V and J ends lost 0 bases and 6 bases respectively, with 6 bases between them. CDR3 residues: CASSYSQPNEQFF. For the CDR3, the DNA is TGTGCCAGCAGTTACTCACAGCCCAATGAGCAGTTCTTC.

In this sample, this clonotype turned up many times. The CDR3 here is CASSRTSGSYEQYF. For the CDR3, the DNA is TGTGCCAGCAGTAGGACTAGCGGGAGCTACGAGCAGTACTTC. This chain uses TRBV28 with TRBJ2-7; 13 bases fit TRBD2. The CDR3 loop spans 14 amino acids. Germline V gene data show CDR1 as MDHEN and CDR2 as SYDVKM. V lost 5 bases, J lost 3 bases, and 1 base stayed unmatched.

This clonotype was counted at least ten times. The gene calls are TRBV12-3 or TRBV12-4 and TRBJ2-7; D is ambiguous. The ends were cut back, 1 base at V and 4 bases at J, with 11 bases in the middle. The CDR3 contains 14 residues. The CDR3 region is CASSLGANSYEQYF. DNA of the CDR3: TGTGCCAGCAGTTTAGGGGCTAACTCGTACGAGCAGTACTTC.

This clonotype was seen at least ten times. The chain employs TRBV4-2 and TRBJ1-5, with 10 bases matching TRBD1. CDR3 length equals 18 residues. With V trimmed by 1 base and J by 2 bases, 8 bases remained unmatched. Germline V gene lookup returns CDR1 LGHNA and CDR2 YNFKEQ. The CDR3 sequence: CASSQVGTGEAGNQPQHF. CDR3 DNA sequence: TGTGCCAGCAGCCAAGTCGGGACAGGGGAGGCAGGCAATCAGCCCCAGCATTTT.

This clonotype showed up many times. The CDR3 sequence is CASSLGPEAFF. The CDR3 DNA is TGTGCCAGCAGCTTAGGTCCTGAAGCTTTCTTT. The rearrangement links TRBV28 to TRBJ1-1; no clear D. CDR3 length equals 11 residues. With 6 bases removed from V and 6 bases from J, the gap between germline ends came to 8 bases. CDR1 MDHEN and CDR2 SYDVKM come from the germline V gene.

At least ten counts were recorded for this clonotype. This chain connects TRBV28 to TRBJ1-1, with D possibly TRBD1 on 6 matching bases. V was trimmed by 1 base and J by 10 bases, leaving 16 bases between them. This CDR3 has 14 residues. CDR1 is MDHEN and CDR2 is SYDVKM in the germline V gene. The CDR3, as DNA: TGTGCCAGCAGTTTATTGCGGGGGCGTGGGGTAGCTTTCTTT. Its protein product is CASSLLRGRGVAFF.

The table lists this clonotype with many counts. V and J are TRBV24-1 and TRBJ2-2, with unresolved D. From germline, CDR1 is KGHDR and CDR2 SFDVKD. CDR3 length: 12 amino acids. Trimming took 9 bases from V and 0 from J, leaving 4 bases between them. CDR3 region: CATVSNTGELFF. As DNA, the CDR3 is TGTGCCACCGTTTCGAACACCGGGGAGCTGTTTTTT.

The sample holds many counts of this clonotype. The chain recombines TRBV21-1 with TRBJ2-6; the D segment call TRBD1 is taken from the table without a DNA check. TRBV21-1 counts as a pseudogene. This CDR3 is 17 amino acids long. CDR3 bases: TGTGCCTCCAGGACAGGGTCCCTCCTCTCTGGGGCCAACGTCCTGACTTTC. Translated: CASRTGSLLSGANVLTF.